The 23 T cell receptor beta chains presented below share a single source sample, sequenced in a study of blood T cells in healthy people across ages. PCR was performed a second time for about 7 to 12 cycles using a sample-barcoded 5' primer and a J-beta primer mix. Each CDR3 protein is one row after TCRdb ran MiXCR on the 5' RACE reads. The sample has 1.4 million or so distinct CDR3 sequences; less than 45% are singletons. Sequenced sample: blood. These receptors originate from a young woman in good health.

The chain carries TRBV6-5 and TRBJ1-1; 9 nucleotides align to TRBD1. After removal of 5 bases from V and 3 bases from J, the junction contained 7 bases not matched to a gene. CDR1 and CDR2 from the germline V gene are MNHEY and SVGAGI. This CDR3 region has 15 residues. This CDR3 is CASSSDRGVDTEAFF. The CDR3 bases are TGTGCCAGCAGTAGCGACAGGGGGGTGGACACTGAAGCTTTCTTT.

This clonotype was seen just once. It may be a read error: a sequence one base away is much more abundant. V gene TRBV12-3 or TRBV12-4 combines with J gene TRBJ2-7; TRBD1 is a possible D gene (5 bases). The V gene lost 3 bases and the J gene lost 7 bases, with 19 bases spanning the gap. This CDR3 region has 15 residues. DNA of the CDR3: TGTGCCAGCAGTTTCAGGGCCACCAACCACAATGAGCAGTACTTC. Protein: CASSFRATNHNEQYF.

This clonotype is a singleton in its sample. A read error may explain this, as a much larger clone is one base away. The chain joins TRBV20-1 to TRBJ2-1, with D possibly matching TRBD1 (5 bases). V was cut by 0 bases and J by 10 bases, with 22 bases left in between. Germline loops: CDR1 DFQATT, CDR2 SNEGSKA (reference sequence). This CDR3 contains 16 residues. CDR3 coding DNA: TGCAGTGCTAGAGACGCTGCCAGGGCGACTCCCTACGAGCAGTTCTTC. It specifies CSARDAARATPYEQFF.

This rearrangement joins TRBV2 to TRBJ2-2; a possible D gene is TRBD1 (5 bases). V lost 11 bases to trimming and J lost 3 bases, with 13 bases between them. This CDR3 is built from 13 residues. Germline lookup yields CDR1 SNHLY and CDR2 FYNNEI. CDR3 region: CAGAEPDTGELFF. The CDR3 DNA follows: TGTGCCGGGGCGGAGCCCGACACCGGGGAGCTGTTTTTT.

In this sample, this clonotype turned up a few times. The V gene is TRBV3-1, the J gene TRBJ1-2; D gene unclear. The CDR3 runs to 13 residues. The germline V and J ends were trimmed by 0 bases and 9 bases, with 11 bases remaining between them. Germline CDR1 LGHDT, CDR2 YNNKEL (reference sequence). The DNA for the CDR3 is TGTGCCAGCAGCCAAGATGGAAGACGCCGCTACACCTTC. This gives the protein CASSQDGRRRYTF.

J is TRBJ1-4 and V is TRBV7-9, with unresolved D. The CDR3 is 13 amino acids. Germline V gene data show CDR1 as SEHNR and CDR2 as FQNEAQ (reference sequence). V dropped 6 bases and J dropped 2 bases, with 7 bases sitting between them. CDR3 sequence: CASRARTNEKLFF. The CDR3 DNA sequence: TGTGCCAGCAGGGCACGGACTAATGAAAAACTGTTTTTT.

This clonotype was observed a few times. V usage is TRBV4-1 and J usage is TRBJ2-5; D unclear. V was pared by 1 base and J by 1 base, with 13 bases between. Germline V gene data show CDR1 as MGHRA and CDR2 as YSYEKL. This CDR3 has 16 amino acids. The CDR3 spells CASSQVQSGPQETQYF. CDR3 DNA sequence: TGCGCCAGCAGCCAAGTCCAGAGTGGCCCCCAAGAGACCCAGTACTTC.

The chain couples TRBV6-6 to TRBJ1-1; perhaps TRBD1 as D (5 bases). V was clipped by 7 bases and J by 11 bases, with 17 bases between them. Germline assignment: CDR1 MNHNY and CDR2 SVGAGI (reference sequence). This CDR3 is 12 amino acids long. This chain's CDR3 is CASTPGGDSAFF. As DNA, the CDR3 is TGTGCCAGCACCCCCGGGGGGGATTCGGCTTTCTTT.

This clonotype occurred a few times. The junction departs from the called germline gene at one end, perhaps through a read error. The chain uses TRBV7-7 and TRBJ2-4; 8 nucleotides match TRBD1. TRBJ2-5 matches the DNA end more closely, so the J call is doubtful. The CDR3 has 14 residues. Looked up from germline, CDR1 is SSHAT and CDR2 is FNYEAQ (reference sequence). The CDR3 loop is CASSSEQGDETQYF. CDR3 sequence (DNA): TGTGCTAGCAGCTCGGAACAGGGGGATGAGACCCAGTACTTC.

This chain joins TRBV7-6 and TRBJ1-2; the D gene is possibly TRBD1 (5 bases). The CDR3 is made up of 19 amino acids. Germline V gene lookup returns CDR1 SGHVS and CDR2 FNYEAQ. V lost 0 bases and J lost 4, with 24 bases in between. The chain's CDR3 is CASSLARTLWGPASYGYTF. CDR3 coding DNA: TGTGCCAGCAGCTTAGCACGTACCCTTTGGGGCCCCGCTAGCTATGGCTACACCTTC.

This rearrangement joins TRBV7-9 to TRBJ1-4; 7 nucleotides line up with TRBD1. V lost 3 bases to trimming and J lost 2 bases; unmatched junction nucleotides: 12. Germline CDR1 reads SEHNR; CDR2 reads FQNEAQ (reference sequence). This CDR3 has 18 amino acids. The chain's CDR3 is CASSFSLTGFGTNEKLFF. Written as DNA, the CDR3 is TGTGCCAGCAGCTTTTCCCTGACAGGGTTCGGGACTAATGAAAAACTGTTTTTT.

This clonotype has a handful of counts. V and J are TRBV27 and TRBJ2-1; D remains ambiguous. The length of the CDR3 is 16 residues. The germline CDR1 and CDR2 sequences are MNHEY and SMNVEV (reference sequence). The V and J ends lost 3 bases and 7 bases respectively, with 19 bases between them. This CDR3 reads CASSFSGQRYKNEQFF. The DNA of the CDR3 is TGTGCCAGCAGTTTCTCGGGCCAACGGTACAAGAATGAGCAGTTCTTC.

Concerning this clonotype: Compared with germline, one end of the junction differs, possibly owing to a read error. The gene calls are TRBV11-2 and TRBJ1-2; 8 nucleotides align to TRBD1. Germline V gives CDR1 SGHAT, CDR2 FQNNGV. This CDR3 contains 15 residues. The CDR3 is CASSSDRGRGYGYTF. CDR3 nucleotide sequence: TGTGCCAGTAGCTCCGACAGGGGTAGAGGCTATGGCTACACCTTC.

The CDR3: CASSKGGGISNQPQHF. CDR3 nucleotide sequence: TGTGCCAGCAGCAAGGGGGGTGGAATTAGCAATCAGCCCCAGCATTTT. V and J are TRBV21-1 and TRBJ1-5; the listed D gene, TRBD1, was not tested against the DNA. TRBV21-1 is a documented pseudogene. The CDR3 runs 16 residues.

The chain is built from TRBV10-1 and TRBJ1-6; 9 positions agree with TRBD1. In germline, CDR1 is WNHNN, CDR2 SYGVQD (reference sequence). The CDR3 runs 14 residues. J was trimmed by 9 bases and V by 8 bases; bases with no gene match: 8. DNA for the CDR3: TGCGCCAGCTCTCGGACAGGGGTAGTTTCACCCCTCCACTTT. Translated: CASSRTGVVSPLHF.

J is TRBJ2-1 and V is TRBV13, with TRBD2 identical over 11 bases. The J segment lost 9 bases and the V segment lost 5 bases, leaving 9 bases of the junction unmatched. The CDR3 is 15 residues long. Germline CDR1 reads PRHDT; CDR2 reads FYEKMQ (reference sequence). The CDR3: CASSRGLAGGSEQFF. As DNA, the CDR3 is TGTGCCAGCAGCCGAGGGCTAGCGGGGGGAAGTGAGCAGTTCTTC.

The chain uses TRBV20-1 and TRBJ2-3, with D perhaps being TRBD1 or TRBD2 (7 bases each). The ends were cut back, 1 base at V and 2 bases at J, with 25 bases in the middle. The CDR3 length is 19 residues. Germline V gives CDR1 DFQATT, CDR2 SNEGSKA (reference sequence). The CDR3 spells CSARGFGRATGRDTDTQYF. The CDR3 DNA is TGCAGTGCTAGAGGTTTCGGTCGGGCGACAGGGAGGGACACAGATACGCAGTATTTT.

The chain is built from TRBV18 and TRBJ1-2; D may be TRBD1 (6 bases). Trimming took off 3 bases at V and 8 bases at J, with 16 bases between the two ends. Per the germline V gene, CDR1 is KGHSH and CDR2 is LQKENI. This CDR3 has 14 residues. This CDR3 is CASSPQQGSEGYTF. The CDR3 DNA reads TGTGCCAGCTCACCTCAACAGGGAAGTGAAGGCTACACCTTC. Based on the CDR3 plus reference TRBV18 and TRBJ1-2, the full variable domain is NAGVMQNPRHLVRRRGQEARLRCSPMKGHSHVYWYRQLPEEGLKFMVYLQKENIIDESGMPKERFSAEFPKEGPSILRIQQVVRGDSAAYFCASSPQQGSEGYTFGSGTRLTVV.

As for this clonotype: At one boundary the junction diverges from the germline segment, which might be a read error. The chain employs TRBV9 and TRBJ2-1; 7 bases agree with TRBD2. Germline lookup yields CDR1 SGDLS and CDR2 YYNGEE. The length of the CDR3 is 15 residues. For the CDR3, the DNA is TGTGCCTGCAGCGTAGATGGGAGGGCCCTGAATGAGCAGTTCTTC. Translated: CACSVDGRALNEQFF.

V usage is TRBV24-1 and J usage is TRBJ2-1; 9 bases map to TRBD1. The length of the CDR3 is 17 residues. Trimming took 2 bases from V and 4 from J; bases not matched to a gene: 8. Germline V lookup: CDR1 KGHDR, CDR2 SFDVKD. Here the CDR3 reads CATSDSGDRVIYNEQFF. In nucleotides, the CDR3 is TGTGCCACCAGTGATTCGGGGGACAGGGTGATTTACAATGAGCAGTTCTTC.

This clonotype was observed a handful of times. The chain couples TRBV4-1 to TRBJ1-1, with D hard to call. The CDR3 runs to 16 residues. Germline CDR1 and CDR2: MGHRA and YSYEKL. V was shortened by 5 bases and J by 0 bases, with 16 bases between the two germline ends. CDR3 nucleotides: TGCGCCAGCAGCAAAAGGGAGGAAGCCATGAACACTGAAGCTTTCTTT. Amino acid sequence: CASSKREEAMNTEAFF.

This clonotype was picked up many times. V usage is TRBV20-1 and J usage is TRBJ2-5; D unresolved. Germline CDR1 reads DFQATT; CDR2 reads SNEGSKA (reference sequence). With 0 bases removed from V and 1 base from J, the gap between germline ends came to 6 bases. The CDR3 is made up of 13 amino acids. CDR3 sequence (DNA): TGCAGTGCTAGAGAGTCGGGCCAAGAGACCCAGTACTTC. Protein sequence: CSARESGQETQYF.

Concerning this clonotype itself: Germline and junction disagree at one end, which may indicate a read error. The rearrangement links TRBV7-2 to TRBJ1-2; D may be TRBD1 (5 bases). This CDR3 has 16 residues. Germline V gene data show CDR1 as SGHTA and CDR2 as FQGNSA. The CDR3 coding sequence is TGTGCCAGCAGCTTAGACCCGGGGGGTCAAATATATGGCTACATCTTC. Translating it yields CASSLDPGGQIYGYIF. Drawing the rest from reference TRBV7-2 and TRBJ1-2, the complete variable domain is GAGVSQSPSNKVTEKGKDVELRCDPISGHTALYWYRQSLGQGLEFLIYFQGNSAPDKSGLPSDRFSAERTGGSVSTLTIQRTQQEDSAVYLCASSLDPGGQIYGYIFGSGTRLTVV.